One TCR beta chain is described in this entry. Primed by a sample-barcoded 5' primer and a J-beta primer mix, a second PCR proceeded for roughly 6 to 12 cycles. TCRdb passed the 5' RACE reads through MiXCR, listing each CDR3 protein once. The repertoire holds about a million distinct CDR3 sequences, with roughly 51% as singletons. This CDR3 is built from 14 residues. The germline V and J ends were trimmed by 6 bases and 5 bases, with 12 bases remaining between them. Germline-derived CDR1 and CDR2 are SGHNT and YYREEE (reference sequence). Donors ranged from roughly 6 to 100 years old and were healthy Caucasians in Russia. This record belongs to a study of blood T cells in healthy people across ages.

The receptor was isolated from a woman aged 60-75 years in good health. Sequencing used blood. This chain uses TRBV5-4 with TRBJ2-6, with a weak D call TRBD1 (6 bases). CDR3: CASTIRDRANVLTF. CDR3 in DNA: TGTGCCAGCACCATCCGGGACAGGGCCAACGTCCTGACTTTC.